A selection of T cell receptor beta chains follows, all from one sample in a study of CD8 T cells in ankylosing spondylitis. TCRdb passed the 5' RACE reads through MiXCR, listing each CDR3 protein once. In the table there are roughly 250,000 distinct CDR3 sequences, approximately 10% of which are singletons. Material: blood, either unsorted or a sorted T cell fraction (not recorded which). The source is a male donor with ankylosing spondylitis or in good health (not recorded which). Both conserved end residues are part of each CDR3. Fields, in order: D gene, V gene, CDR3 protein. A D gene is named only where the DNA matches it firmly.

d_gene: .; v_gene: TRBV5-1; CDR3aa: CASSLTGSNEKLFF
d_gene: .; v_gene: TRBV7-8; CDR3aa: CASSLGGGGSSYEQYF
d_gene: .; v_gene: TRBV12-3/TRBV12-4; CDR3aa: CASSWGLGYNEQFF
d_gene: .; v_gene: TRBV5-1; CDR3aa: CASSLASGASTEAFF
d_gene: .; v_gene: TRBV21-1; CDR3aa: CASSKLERGLYEQYF
d_gene: .; v_gene: TRBV15; CDR3aa: CATSRDWQGYNEQFF
d_gene: .; v_gene: TRBV12-3/TRBV12-4; CDR3aa: CASRFSGAGNTIYF
d_gene: .; v_gene: TRBV19; CDR3aa: CASSPRHGEQYF
d_gene: .; v_gene: TRBV20-1; CDR3aa: CSARDYGGQDNYGYTF
d_gene: TRBD2; v_gene: TRBV10-2; CDR3aa: CASSEKRGTSVWF